These 2 T cell receptor beta chains share one sample of origin, sequenced in a study of spatial heterogeneity in lung cancer. TCRdb re-called the 5' RACE reads through MiXCR, storing one row per CDR3 protein. Counted here are some 55,000 distinct CDR3 sequences, roughly 6.4% occurring once; the ten biggest clones make up approximately 15%. The time point is: sample taken at primary tumor resection. The input for sequencing was PBMCs, taken at surgery. These receptors came from a female donor with early-stage non-small cell lung cancer.

The chain employs TRBV5-5 and TRBJ2-3; a possible D gene is TRBD2 (5 bases). The CDR3 consists of 15 residues. The ends were cut back, 0 bases at V and 3 bases at J, with 11 bases in the middle. The germline gives CDR1 SGHKS, CDR2 YYEKEE (reference sequence). In DNA form, the CDR3 reads TGTGCCAGCAGCTTGGCTGGCCAGCGGACAGATACGCAGTATTTT. This codes for CASSLAGQRTDTQYF.

This clonotype occurred a few times. This rearrangement joins TRBV9 to TRBJ1-6; 7 nucleotides agree with TRBD1. CDR3 length equals 15 residues. Germline V gene sequence: CDR1 SGDLS, CDR2 YYNGEE. V was pared by 3 bases and J by 8 bases, with 8 bases of the junction left unmatched. DNA for the CDR3: TGTGCCAGCAGCGCACTGGAGGGGGCGGATTCACCCCTCCACTTT. Translation: CASSALEGADSPLHF. Full variable domain (remainder filled in from reference TRBV9 and TRBJ1-6): DSGVTQTPKHLITATGQRVTLRCSPRSGDLSVYWYQQSLDQGLQFLIQYYNGEERAKGNILERFSAQQFPDLHSELNLSSLELGDSALYFCASSALEGADSPLHFGNGTRLTVT.